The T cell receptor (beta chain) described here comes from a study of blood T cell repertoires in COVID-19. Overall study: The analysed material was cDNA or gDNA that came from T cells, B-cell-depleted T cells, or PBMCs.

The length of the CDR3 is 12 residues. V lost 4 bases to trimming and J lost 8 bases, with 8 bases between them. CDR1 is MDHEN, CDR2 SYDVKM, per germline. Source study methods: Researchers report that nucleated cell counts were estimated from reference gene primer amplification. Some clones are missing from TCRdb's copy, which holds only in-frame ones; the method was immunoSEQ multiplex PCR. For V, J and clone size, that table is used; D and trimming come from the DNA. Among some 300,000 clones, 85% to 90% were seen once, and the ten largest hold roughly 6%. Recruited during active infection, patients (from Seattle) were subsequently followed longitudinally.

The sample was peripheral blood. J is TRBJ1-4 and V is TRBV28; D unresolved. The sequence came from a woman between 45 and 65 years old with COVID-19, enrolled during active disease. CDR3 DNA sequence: TGTGCCAGCAGTTACATACAGGAAAAACTGTTTTTT. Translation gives CASSYIQEKLFF.